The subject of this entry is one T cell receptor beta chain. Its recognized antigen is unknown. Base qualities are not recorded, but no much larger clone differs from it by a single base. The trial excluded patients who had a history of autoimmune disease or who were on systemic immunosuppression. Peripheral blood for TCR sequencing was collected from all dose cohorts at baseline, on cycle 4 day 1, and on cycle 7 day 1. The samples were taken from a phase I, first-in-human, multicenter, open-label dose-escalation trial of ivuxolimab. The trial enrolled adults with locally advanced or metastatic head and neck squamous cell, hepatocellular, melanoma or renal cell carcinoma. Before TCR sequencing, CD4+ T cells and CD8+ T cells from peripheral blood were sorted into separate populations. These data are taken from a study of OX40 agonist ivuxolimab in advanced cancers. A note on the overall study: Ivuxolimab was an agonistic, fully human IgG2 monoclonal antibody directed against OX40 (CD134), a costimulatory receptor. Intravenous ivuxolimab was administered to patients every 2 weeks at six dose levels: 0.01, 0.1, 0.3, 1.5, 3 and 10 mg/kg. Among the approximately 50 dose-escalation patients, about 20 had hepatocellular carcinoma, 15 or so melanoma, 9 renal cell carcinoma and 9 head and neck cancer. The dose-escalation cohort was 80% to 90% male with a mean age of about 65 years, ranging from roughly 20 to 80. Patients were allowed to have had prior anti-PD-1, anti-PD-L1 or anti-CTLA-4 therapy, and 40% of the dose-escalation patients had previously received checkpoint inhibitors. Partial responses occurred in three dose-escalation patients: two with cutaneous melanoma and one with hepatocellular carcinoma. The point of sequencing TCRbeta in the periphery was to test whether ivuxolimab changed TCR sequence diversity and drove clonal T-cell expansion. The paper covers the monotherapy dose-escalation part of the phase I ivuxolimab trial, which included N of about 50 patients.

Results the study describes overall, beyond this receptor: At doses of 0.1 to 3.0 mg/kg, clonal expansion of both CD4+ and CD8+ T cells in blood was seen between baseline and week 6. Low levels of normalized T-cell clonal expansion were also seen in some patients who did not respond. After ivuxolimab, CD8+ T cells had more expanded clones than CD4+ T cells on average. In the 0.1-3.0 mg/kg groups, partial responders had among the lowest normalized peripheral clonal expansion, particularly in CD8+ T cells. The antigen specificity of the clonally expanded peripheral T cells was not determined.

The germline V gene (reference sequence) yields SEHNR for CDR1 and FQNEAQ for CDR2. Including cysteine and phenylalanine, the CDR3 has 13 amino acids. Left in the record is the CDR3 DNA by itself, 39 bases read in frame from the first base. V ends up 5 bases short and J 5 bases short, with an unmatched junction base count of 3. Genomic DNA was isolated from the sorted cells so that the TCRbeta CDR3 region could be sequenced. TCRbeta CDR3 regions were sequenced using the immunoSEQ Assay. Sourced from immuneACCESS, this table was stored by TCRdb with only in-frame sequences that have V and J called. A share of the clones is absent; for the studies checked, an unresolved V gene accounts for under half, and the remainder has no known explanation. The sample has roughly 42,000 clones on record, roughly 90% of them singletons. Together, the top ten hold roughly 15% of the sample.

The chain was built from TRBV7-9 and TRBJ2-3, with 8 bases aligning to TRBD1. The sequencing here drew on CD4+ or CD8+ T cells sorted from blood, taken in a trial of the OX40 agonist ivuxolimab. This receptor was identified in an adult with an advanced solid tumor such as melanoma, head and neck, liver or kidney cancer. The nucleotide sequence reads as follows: TGTGCCAGCAGCCCAGACAGGGGAGATACGCAGTATTTT. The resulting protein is CASSPDRGDTQYF.